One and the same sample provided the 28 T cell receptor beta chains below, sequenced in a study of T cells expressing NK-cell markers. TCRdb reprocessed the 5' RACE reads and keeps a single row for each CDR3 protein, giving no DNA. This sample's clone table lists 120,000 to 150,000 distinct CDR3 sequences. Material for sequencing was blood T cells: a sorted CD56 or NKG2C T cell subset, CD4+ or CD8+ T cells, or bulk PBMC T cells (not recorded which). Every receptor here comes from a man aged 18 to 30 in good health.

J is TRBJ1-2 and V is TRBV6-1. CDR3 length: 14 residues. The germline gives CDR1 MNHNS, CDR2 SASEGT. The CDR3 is CASSEIGDGAGYTF.

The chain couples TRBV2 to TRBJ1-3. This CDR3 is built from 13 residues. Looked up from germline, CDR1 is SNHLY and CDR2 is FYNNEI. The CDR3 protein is CASSGGTSVTIYF.

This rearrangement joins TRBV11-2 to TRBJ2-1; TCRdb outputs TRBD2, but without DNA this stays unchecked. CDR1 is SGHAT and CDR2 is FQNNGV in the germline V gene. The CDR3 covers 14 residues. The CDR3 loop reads CASSHSGRGNEQFF.

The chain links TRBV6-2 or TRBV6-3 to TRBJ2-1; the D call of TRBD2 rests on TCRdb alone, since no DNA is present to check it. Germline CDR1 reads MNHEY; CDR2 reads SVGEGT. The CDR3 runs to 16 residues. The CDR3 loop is CASSYRWGLAGDEQFF.

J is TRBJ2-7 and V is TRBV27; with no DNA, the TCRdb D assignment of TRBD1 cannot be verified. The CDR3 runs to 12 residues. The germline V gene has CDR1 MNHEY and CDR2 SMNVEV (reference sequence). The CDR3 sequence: CASSFMGGEQYF.

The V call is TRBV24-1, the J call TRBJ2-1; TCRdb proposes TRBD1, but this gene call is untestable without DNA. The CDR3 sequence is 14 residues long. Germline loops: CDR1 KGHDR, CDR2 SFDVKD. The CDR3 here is CATSEGGPHNEQFF.

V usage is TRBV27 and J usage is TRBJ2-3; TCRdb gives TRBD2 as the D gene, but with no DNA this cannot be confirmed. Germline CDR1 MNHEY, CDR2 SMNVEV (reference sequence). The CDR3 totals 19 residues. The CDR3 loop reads CASSPSPGLAGGGTDTQYF.

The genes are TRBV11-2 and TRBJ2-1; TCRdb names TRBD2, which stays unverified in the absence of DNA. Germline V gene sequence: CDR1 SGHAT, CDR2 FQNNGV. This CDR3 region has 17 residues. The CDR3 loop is CASSLGPLAGGRNEQFF.

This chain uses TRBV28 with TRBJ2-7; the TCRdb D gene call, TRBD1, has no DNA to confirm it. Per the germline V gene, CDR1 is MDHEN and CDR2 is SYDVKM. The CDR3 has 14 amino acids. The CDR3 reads CASSHRGDFDEQYF.

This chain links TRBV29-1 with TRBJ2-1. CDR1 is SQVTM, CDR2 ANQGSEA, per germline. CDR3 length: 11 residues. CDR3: CSVEQLNEQFF.

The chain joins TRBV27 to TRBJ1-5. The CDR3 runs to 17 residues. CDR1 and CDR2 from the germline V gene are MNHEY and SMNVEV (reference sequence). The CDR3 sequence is CASSISGPLGGNQPQHF.

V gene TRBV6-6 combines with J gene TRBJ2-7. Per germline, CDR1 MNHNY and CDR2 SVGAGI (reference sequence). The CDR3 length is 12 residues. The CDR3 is CASSYSLGEQYF.

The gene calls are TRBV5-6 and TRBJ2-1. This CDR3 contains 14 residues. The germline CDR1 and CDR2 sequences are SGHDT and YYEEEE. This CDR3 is CASTTGGSYNEQFF. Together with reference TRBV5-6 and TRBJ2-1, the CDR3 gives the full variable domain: DAGVTQSPTHLIKTRGQQVTLRCSPKSGHDTVSWYQQALGQGPQFIFQYYEEEERQRGNFPDRFSGHQFPNYSSELNVNALLLGDSALYLCASTTGGSYNEQFFGPGTRLTVL.

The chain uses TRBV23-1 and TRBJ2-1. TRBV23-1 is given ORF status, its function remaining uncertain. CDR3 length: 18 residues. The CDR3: CASSQSTADARDYNEQFF.

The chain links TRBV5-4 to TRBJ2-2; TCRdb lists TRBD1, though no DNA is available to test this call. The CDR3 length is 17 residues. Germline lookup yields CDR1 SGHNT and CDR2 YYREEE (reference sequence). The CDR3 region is CASSSRTGRGETGELFF.

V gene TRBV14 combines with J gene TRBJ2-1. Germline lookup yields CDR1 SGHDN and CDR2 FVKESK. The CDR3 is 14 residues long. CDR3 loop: CASSPTLAGGEQFF. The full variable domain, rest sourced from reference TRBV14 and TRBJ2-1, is EAGVTQFPSHSVIEKGQTVTLRCDPISGHDNLYWYRRVMGKEIKFLLHFVKESKQDESGMPNNRFLAERTGGTYSTLKVQPAELEDSGVYFCASSPTLAGGEQFFGPGTRLTVL.

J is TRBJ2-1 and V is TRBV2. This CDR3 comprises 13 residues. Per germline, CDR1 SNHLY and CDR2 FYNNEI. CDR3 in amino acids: CASSERSRNEQFF.

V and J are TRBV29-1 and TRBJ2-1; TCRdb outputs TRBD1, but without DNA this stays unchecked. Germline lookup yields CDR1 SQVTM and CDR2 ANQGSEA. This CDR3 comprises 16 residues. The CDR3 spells CSVGGWTAHRDNEQFF.

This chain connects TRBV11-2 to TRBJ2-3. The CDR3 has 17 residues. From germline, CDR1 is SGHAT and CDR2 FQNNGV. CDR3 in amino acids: CASSLDQPFDPTDTQYF.

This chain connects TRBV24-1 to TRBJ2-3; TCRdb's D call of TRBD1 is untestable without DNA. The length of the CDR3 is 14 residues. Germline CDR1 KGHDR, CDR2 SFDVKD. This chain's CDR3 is CATSDWDGTDTQYF.

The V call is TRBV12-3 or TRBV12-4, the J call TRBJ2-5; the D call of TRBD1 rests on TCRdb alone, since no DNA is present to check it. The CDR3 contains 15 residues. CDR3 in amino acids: CASSPTGKAQETQYF.

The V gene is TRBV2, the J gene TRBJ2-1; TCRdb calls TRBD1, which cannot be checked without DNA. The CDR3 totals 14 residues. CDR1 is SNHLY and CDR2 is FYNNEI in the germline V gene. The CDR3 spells CASSGAALANEQFF.

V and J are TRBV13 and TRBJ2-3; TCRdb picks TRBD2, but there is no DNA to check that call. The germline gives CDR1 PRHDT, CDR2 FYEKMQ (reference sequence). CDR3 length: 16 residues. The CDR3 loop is CASSPDKTRSTDTQYF.

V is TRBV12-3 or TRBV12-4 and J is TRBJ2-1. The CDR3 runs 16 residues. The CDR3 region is CASSPISGVSYNEQFF.

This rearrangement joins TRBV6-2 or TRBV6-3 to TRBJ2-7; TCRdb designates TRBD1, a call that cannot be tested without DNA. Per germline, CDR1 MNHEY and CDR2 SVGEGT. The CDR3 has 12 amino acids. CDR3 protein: CASSYDSPEQYF.

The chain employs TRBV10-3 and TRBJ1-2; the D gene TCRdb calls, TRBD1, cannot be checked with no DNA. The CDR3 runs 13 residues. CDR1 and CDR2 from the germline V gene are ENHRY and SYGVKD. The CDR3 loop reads CAIRRQRLYGYTF.

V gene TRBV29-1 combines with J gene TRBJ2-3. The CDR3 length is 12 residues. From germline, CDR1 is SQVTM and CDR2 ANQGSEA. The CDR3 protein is CSVSKTTDTQYF.

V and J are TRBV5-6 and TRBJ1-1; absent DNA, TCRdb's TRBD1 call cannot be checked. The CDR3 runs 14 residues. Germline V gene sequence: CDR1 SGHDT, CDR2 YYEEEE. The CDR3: CASSLEGANTEAFF. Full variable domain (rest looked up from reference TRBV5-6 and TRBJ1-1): DAGVTQSPTHLIKTRGQQVTLRCSPKSGHDTVSWYQQALGQGPQFIFQYYEEEERQRGNFPDRFSGHQFPNYSSELNVNALLLGDSALYLCASSLEGANTEAFFGQGTRLTVV.